A single sample is the source of the 27 T cell receptor beta chains below, sequenced in a study of regulatory T cells in long-lasting Graves disease. The time point: newly diagnosed GD, antithyroid drugs for less than 3 months. PBMC-extracted RNA yielded the TCR library. According to the study, TCR beta libraries were built with iRepertoire HTBI primers and CDR3-region Arm-PCR. TCRdb redid the calling of the multiplex PCR reads with MiXCR, one entry per CDR3 protein. The sample holds 350,000 to 400,000 distinct CDR3 sequences, roughly a sixth seen once. The starting material was peripheral blood mononuclear cells (PBMCs), obtained at new diagnosis, from a patient treated with antithyroid drugs. The receptors stem from a female donor with Graves disease.

This clonotype was recorded many times. The V and J genes are TRBV6-2 or TRBV6-3 and TRBJ2-7; TRBD1 is a possible D gene (5 bases). V gave up 5 bases and J gave up 2 bases, with 10 bases separating them. The CDR3 is 13 residues long. Per germline, CDR1 MNHEY and CDR2 SVGEGT. This CDR3 reads CASSEGATYEQYF. The CDR3 DNA reads TGTGCCAGCAGTGAAGGGGCAACCTACGAGCAGTACTTC.

This clonotype was observed at least ten times. The chain joins TRBV20-1 to TRBJ2-1; 12 nucleotides line up with TRBD2. V was clipped by 7 bases and J by 9 bases; unmatched bases: 7. There are 13 residues in the CDR3. The germline CDR1 and CDR2 sequences are DFQATT and SNEGSKA (reference sequence). The CDR3 spells CSVGTSGYGEQFF. The CDR3 nucleotides are TGCAGTGTTGGGACTAGCGGGTACGGTGAGCAGTTCTTC.

This clonotype occurred many times. The chain is built from TRBV2 and TRBJ1-4; 9 bases map to TRBD1. The CDR3 sequence is 15 residues long. In germline, CDR1 is SNHLY, CDR2 FYNNEI. V was pared by 1 base and J by 10 bases, with 7 bases of the junction left unmatched. The DNA for the CDR3 is TGTGCCAGCAGTGAAGGGGGACAGGGCTCGAGAAAACTGTTTTTT. It codes for CASSEGGQGSRKLFF.

V gene TRBV14 combines with J gene TRBJ2-1, with 14 bases lining up with TRBD2. Per germline, CDR1 SGHDN and CDR2 FVKESK. This CDR3 comprises 19 residues. The ends lost 0 bases at V and 2 bases at J; junction bases unmatched: 6. This chain's CDR3 is CASSQEGTSGRTPYNEQFF. The DNA for the CDR3 is TGTGCCAGCAGCCAAGAGGGGACTAGCGGGAGAACCCCCTACAATGAGCAGTTCTTC.

This clonotype showed up many times. The CDR3 DNA sequence: TGCAGTGCTAGACCAACCGGGACTAGCGGGATCCGAGGCGAGCAGTACTTC. This encodes CSARPTGTSGIRGEQYF. This rearrangement joins TRBV20-1 to TRBJ2-7, with 13 positions matching TRBD2. With V trimmed by 2 bases and J by 6 bases, 13 bases remained unmatched. The length of the CDR3 is 17 residues. The germline CDR1 and CDR2 sequences are DFQATT and SNEGSKA (reference sequence).

This clonotype was recorded at least ten times. The rearrangement links TRBV20-1 to TRBJ2-3, with TRBD2 as a possible D gene (5 bases). V shed 2 bases and J shed 10 bases, with 19 bases lying between them. The CDR3 loop spans 14 amino acids. Germline CDR1 reads DFQATT; CDR2 reads SNEGSKA (reference sequence). CDR3 coding DNA: TGCAGTGCTAGATCTCCGGTTCCCGGGGATCCGCAGTATTTT. Its protein product is CSARSPVPGDPQYF.

This clonotype has ten or more counts. The rearrangement uses TRBV11-2 and TRBJ2-7; D uncertain. Germline CDR1 reads SGHAT; CDR2 reads FQNNGV. Between the trimmed V and J ends, which lost 2 bases and 3 bases, there was a span of 17 bases. The CDR3 length is 16 residues. The CDR3 nucleotides are TGTGCCAGCAGCTTACGAAAGCCTTTCCCCTACTACGAGCAGTACTTC. Residues: CASSLRKPFPYYEQYF.

The chain couples TRBV2 to TRBJ1-5; no firm D call. This CDR3 is built from 13 residues. V dropped 6 bases and J dropped 0 bases, with 6 bases sitting between them. CDR1 is SNHLY, CDR2 FYNNEI, per germline. CDR3 residues: CASRKGSNQPQHF. CDR3 DNA sequence: TGTGCCAGCAGGAAGGGTAGCAATCAGCCCCAGCATTTT.

This clonotype was seen more than once but under ten times. The V and J genes are TRBV12-3 or TRBV12-4 and TRBJ2-3; D perhaps matches TRBD2 (6 bases). V was cut by 1 base and J by 2 bases, with 10 bases left in between. The CDR3 contains 15 residues. CDR3 DNA: TGTGCCAGCAGTTTAGAAGCGGGTACCACAGATACGCAGTATTTT. Translating gives CASSLEAGTTDTQYF.

This clonotype was recorded at least ten times. The chain is built from TRBV28 and TRBJ2-7; D unresolved. The CDR3 loop spans 15 amino acids. The germline V and J ends were trimmed by 7 bases and 2 bases, with 18 bases remaining between them. Per germline, CDR1 MDHEN and CDR2 SYDVKM. DNA of the CDR3: TGTGCCAGCACCCCCTCGGGCGCTGACACCTACGAGCAGTACTTC. It specifies CASTPSGADTYEQYF. Looking up the rest from reference TRBV28 and TRBJ2-7 gives the full variable domain: DVKVTQSSRYLVKRTGEKVFLECVQDMDHENMFWYRQDPGLGLRLIYFSYDVKMKEKGDIPEGYSVSREKKERFSLILESASTNQTSMYLCASTPSGADTYEQYFGPGTRLTVT.

The V call is TRBV4-2, the J call TRBJ2-5, with a tentative D call TRBD2 (6 bases). Germline-derived CDR1 and CDR2 are LGHNA and YNFKEQ. This CDR3 region has 15 residues. The ends were cut back, 0 bases at V and 5 bases at J, with 13 bases in the middle. The CDR3 loop is CASSQEAGSRETQYF. As DNA, the CDR3 is TGTGCCAGCAGCCAAGAGGCCGGGAGCCGCGAGACCCAGTACTTC.

The chain carries TRBV20-1 and TRBJ2-6; D ambiguous. In germline, CDR1 is DFQATT, CDR2 SNEGSKA (reference sequence). The CDR3 totals 13 residues. V shed 3 bases and J shed 2 bases, with 5 bases lying between them. CDR3 amino acids: CSASGAGANVLTF. The CDR3 coding sequence is TGCAGTGCTAGCGGAGCTGGGGCCAACGTCCTGACTTTC.

This clonotype was counted ten times or more. This sequence joins TRBV2 and TRBJ2-2, with D maybe TRBD1 (6 bases). The germline V gene encodes CDR1 SNHLY and CDR2 FYNNEI. The CDR3 loop spans 15 amino acids. The V and J ends lost 6 bases and 3 bases respectively, with 14 bases between them. CDR3 in amino acids: CASREQGTDTGELFF. CDR3 nucleotides: TGTGCCAGCAGGGAACAGGGCACGGACACCGGGGAGCTGTTTTTT. Based on the CDR3 plus reference TRBV2 and TRBJ2-2, the full variable domain is EPEVTQTPSHQVTQMGQEVILRCVPISNHLYFYWYRQILGQKVEFLVSFYNNEISEKSEIFDDQFSVERPDGSNFTLKIRSTKLEDSAMYFCASREQGTDTGELFFGEGSRLTVL.

This clonotype was detected ten times or more. This chain joins TRBV20-1 and TRBJ2-1; TRBD1 is a possible D gene (5 bases). Trimming took off 3 bases at V and 0 bases at J, with 12 bases between the two ends. Germline V CDR1 and CDR2: DFQATT, SNEGSKA (reference sequence). The CDR3 spans 15 residues. The CDR3 here is CSASPRQSSYNEQFF. The CDR3 nucleotides read TGCAGTGCTAGTCCCAGACAGAGCTCCTACAATGAGCAGTTCTTC.

To note about this clonotype: An end of the junction does not agree with germline; a read error may underlie this. The V gene is TRBV4-3, the J gene TRBJ2-1; D is possibly TRBD2 (6 bases). CDR1 is LGHNA, CDR2 YSLEER, per germline. The CDR3 has 14 amino acids. CDR3 nucleotide sequence: TGCGCCAGCAGCCAAGATGAGGACTACGATGAGCAGTTCTTC. Translation gives CASSQDEDYDEQFF.

This clonotype has more than one count but fewer than ten. This rearrangement joins TRBV4-3 to TRBJ1-1, with unresolved D. This CDR3 comprises 15 residues. Germline values: CDR1 LGHNA, CDR2 YSLEER. V lost 1 base to trimming and J lost 1 base, with 10 bases between them. The CDR3 is CASSQVPTWNTEAFF. Here the CDR3 DNA reads TGCGCCAGCAGCCAAGTTCCCACCTGGAACACTGAAGCTTTCTTT.

V is TRBV6-1 and J is TRBJ1-2; 7 bases fit TRBD1. The germline V gene encodes CDR1 MNHNS and CDR2 SASEGT. CDR3 length equals 14 residues. Losses at the gene ends were 6 bases for V and 5 bases for J; bases not matched to a gene: 9. CDR3 coding DNA: TGTGCCAGCAGCGGTGACAGGGTTGGTTATGGCTACACCTTC. It codes for CASSGDRVGYGYTF.

This clonotype was detected ten times or more. V usage is TRBV7-9 and J usage is TRBJ1-2; D gene unclear. The ends were cut back, 3 bases at V and 0 bases at J, with 8 bases in the middle. This CDR3 is 14 amino acids long. Per germline, CDR1 SEHNR and CDR2 FQNEAQ (reference sequence). The CDR3: CASSFGKANYGYTF. The CDR3 bases are TGTGCCAGCAGCTTTGGAAAGGCTAACTATGGCTACACCTTC.

The chain employs TRBV10-2 and TRBJ1-2, with D maybe TRBD1 (6 bases). CDR3 length: 13 amino acids. CDR1 and CDR2 from the germline V gene are WSHSY and SAAADI. With 6 bases removed from V and 0 bases from J, the gap between germline ends came to 8 bases. CDR3 sequence (DNA): TGCGCCAGCAGCAGGGGTACTAACTATGGCTACACCTTC. Translation gives CASSRGTNYGYTF.

There are many counts of this clonotype. CDR3 in DNA: TGTGCCAGCAGGGTTATAGCGGGAGTTGAGTACAATGAGCAGTTCTTC. Amino acids: CASRVIAGVEYNEQFF. This chain connects TRBV6-2 or TRBV6-3 to TRBJ2-1, with TRBD2 matching over 9 bases. V gave up 6 bases and J gave up 4 bases; unmatched junction bases: 10. CDR1 and CDR2 (germline): MNHEY, SVGEGT. The CDR3 length is 16 residues.

A word on this clonotype: A read error is likely here: a far larger clone is one base away. This chain connects TRBV28 to TRBJ2-1, with 9 bases identical to TRBD1. There are 14 residues in the CDR3. V lost 3 bases, J lost 10 bases, and 7 bases stayed unmatched. Germline V lookup: CDR1 MDHEN, CDR2 SYDVKM. CDR3 sequence reads: CASSLGQGRYEQFF. The CDR3 DNA reads as TGTGCCAGCAGTTTGGGACAGGGACGCTACGAGCAGTTCTTC.

This clonotype was observed once. The chain is built from TRBV28 and TRBJ2-2, with D unresolved. The CDR3 is made up of 15 amino acids. The V gene's germline CDR1 is MDHEN and CDR2 SYDVKM. Trimming shortened V by 2 bases and J by 2 bases, and 9 bases separated the two germline ends. CDR3 sequence reads: CASSLSWGNTGELFF. CDR3 nucleotide sequence: TGTGCCAGCAGTTTAAGCTGGGGAAACACCGGGGAGCTGTTTTTT.

This clonotype turned up a few times. This chain links TRBV12-3 or TRBV12-4 with TRBJ1-2, with D perhaps matching TRBD1 (6 bases). The CDR3 contains 14 residues. The V and J ends lost 2 bases and 7 bases respectively, with 14 bases between them. CDR3 sequence (DNA): TGTGCCAGCAGTTTACCGGGGGCCGAGGGTGGCTACACCTTC. It encodes CASSLPGAEGGYTF.

Concerning this clonotype: A much larger clonotype is one base distant, so this may be a read error. Since the CDR3 does not end with the conserved phenylalanine or tryptophan, this likely comes from a read error. The V and J genes are TRBV6-2 or TRBV6-3 and TRBJ2-5; 9 nucleotides agree with TRBD1. Germline V gene lookup returns CDR1 MNHEY and CDR2 SVGEGT. V lost 0 bases to trimming and J lost 5 bases; unmatched junction nucleotides: 13. There are 18 residues in the CDR3. Here the CDR3 reads CASSYSPGTGPMRETQYS. The CDR3 DNA reads as TGTGCCAGCAGTTACTCCCCCGGGACAGGGCCCATGCGGGAGACCCAGTACTCC.

The rearrangement joins TRBV20-1 to TRBJ2-5, with 12 nucleotides matching TRBD2. The CDR3 is made up of 12 amino acids. The germline gives CDR1 DFQATT, CDR2 SNEGSKA (reference sequence). CDR3 nucleotides: TGCAGCTCGAGGACTAGCGGGAAGACCCAGTACTTC. Protein: CSSRTSGKTQYF.

This clonotype showed up many times. This chain connects TRBV2 to TRBJ2-5; maybe TRBD1 (6 bases). The length of the CDR3 is 14 residues. V was cut by 7 bases and J by 0 bases, with 12 bases left in between. Germline assignment: CDR1 SNHLY and CDR2 FYNNEI. The DNA of the CDR3 is TGTGCCAGCACTACAGGGCGCTACCAAGAGACCCAGTACTTC. Residues: CASTTGRYQETQYF. Supplemented by reference TRBV2 and TRBJ2-5, the full variable domain reads EPEVTQTPSHQVTQMGQEVILRCVPISNHLYFYWYRQILGQKVEFLVSFYNNEISEKSEIFDDQFSVERPDGSNFTLKIRSTKLEDSAMYFCASTTGRYQETQYFGPGTRLLVL.

The V gene is TRBV20-1, the J gene TRBJ2-5; 10 positions agree with TRBD2. The CDR3 consists of 14 residues. Germline lookup yields CDR1 DFQATT and CDR2 SNEGSKA (reference sequence). After removal of 6 bases from V and 4 bases from J, the junction contained 8 bases not matched to a gene. The CDR3 DNA sequence: TGCAGTGCAAACAGCGGGAGGGCCGGAGAGACCCAGTACTTC. It yields the protein CSANSGRAGETQYF.